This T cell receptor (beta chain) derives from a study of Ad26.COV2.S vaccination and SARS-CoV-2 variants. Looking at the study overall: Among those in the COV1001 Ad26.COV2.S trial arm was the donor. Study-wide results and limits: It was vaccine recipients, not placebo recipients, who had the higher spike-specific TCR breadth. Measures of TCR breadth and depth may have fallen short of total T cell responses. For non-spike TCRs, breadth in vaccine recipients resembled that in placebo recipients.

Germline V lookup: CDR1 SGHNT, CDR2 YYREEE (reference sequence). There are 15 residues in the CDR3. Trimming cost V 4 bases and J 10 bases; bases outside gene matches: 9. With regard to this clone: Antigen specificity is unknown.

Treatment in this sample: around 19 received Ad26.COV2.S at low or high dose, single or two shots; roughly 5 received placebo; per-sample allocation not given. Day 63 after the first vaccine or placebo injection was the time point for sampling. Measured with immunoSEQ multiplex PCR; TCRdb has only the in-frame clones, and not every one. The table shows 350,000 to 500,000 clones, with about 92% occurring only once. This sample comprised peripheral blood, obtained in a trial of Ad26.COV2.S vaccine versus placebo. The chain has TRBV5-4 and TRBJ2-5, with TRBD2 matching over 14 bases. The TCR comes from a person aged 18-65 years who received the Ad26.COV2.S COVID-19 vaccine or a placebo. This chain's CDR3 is CASSPGTSGSMSQYF. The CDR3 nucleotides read TGTGCCAGCAGCCCGGGGACTAGCGGGAGTATGAGCCAGTACTTC.